Each of the 5 T cell receptor beta chains below was sequenced from the same sample in a study of response to subunit inactivated influenza vaccine. TCRdb redid the calling of the RT-PCR reads with MiXCR, one entry per CDR3 protein. The sample shows about 780,000 distinct CDR3 sequences, less than 20% of them seen only once. The sequenced sample was PBMCs from blood, obtained 5 days after vaccination. The receptors were sampled from a man between 50 and 59 years old who received an inactivated influenza vaccine.

The J gene is TRBJ2-6, the V gene TRBV20-1, with a tentative D call TRBD1 (5 bases). Trimming left V 5 bases short and J 0 bases short, with 14 bases between. Germline CDR1 and CDR2: DFQATT and SNEGSKA (reference sequence). The CDR3 spans 16 residues. The CDR3 DNA follows: TGCAGTGCTCACAGGACCGGAAGCTCTGGGGCCAACGTCCTGACTTTC. Residues: CSAHRTGSSGANVLTF.

The chain has TRBV3-1 and TRBJ1-1; 8 bases are a match to TRBD1. This CDR3 has 14 residues. The V gene end was trimmed by 6 bases and the J gene end by 1 base; junction bases not matched to a gene: 4. The germline V gene encodes CDR1 LGHDT and CDR2 YNNKEL (reference sequence). CDR3 loop: CASRPGGQNTEAFF. In DNA, the CDR3 is TGTGCCAGCAGACCAGGGGGCCAGAACACTGAAGCTTTCTTT. The full variable domain, with the rest looked up from reference TRBV3-1 and TRBJ1-1, is DTAVSQTPKYLVTQMGNDKSIKCEQNLGHDTMYWYKQDSKKFLKIMFSYNNKELIINETVPNRFSPKSPDKAHLNLHINSLELGDSAVYFCASRPGGQNTEAFFGQGTRLTVV.

The chain employs TRBV12-3 or TRBV12-4 and TRBJ2-3; 8 positions agree with TRBD1. This CDR3 spans 17 amino acids. V was clipped by 2 bases and J by 5 bases; unmatched bases: 12. CDR3 loop: CASSLRATGDAQDTQYF. The DNA of the CDR3 is TGTGCCAGCAGTTTAAGGGCGACAGGGGATGCACAAGATACGCAGTATTTT.

V usage is TRBV12-3 or TRBV12-4 and J usage is TRBJ2-5; 13 bases match TRBD2. V was clipped by 4 bases and J by 2 bases; unmatched bases: 1. The CDR3 is 15 amino acids. CDR3 sequence: CASSWTSGSQETQYF. The CDR3 region has the DNA TGTGCCAGCAGTTGGACTAGCGGGAGTCAAGAGACCCAGTACTTC.

This clonotype has ten or more counts. The chain carries TRBV3-1 and TRBJ2-7, with D unresolved. The CDR3 covers 13 residues. The V end was cut by 1 base, the J end by 2 bases, with 6 bases between. Germline V lookup: CDR1 LGHDT, CDR2 YNNKEL (reference sequence). The DNA of the CDR3 is TGTGCCAGCAGCCAAGTTGGACCCTACGAGCAGTACTTC. Its translation: CASSQVGPYEQYF.